Each of the 22 T cell receptor beta chains below was sequenced from the same sample in a study of T cells in Graves' hyperthyroidism and ophthalmopathy. RNA transcripts were the template for amplifying TCR beta CDR3 regions. HTBI primers drove first-round RT-PCR of the TCR CDR3. Each CDR3 protein is one row after TCRdb ran MiXCR on the multiplex PCR reads. The table records 450,000 to 700,000 distinct CDR3 sequences, around 45% of them present only once. The source material was peripheral blood or thyroid tissue (not recorded which). The receptors here all came from a woman under 30 with Graves' hyperthyroidism.

The table lists this clonotype with a few counts. The genes are TRBV2 and TRBJ1-2; D gene unclear. In germline, CDR1 is SNHLY, CDR2 FYNNEI. This CDR3 contains 8 residues. Here the CDR3 DNA reads TGTGCTAACTATGGCTACACCTTC. Its translation is CANYGYTF.

This clonotype came up a few times. In DNA form, the CDR3 reads TGTGCCACCAGTGATGAGGACTCCTACAATGAGCAGTTCTTC. As protein: CATSDEDSYNEQFF. V usage is TRBV24-1 and J usage is TRBJ2-1, with D uncertain. Trimming cost V 3 bases and J 0 bases, with 5 bases left between them. This CDR3 is built from 14 residues. Germline assignment: CDR1 KGHDR and CDR2 SFDVKD.

This clonotype was detected many times. The rearrangement uses TRBV9 and TRBJ1-1, with 8 nucleotides matching TRBD1. CDR3 length: 15 amino acids. Losses at the gene ends were 4 bases for V and 1 base for J; bases not matched to a gene: 6. Germline lookup yields CDR1 SGDLS and CDR2 YYNGEE. CDR3 nucleotide sequence: TGTGCCAGCAGCTACATTGGACAGGGGAACACTGAAGCTTTCTTT. Translation: CASSYIGQGNTEAFF. Variable domain in full (rest from reference TRBV9 and TRBJ1-1): DSGVTQTPKHLITATGQRVTLRCSPRSGDLSVYWYQQSLDQGLQFLIQYYNGEERAKGNILERFSAQQFPDLHSELNLSSLELGDSALYFCASSYIGQGNTEAFFGQGTRLTVV.

This sequence joins TRBV20-1 and TRBJ2-5, with D unresolved. The closer fit of TRBJ2-1 to the DNA end suggests the J call may be wrong. The length of the CDR3 is 12 residues. Germline V gene sequence: CDR1 DFQATT, CDR2 SNEGSKA (reference sequence). The CDR3, as DNA: TGCAGTGCTAGGCCGCTAGTCAATGAGCAGTTCTTC. It encodes CSARPLVNEQFF.

The rearrangement links TRBV10-3 to TRBJ2-2; D uncertain. The CDR3 has 12 residues. Germline lookup yields CDR1 ENHRY and CDR2 SYGVKD. The ends were cut back, 10 bases at V and 8 bases at J, with 14 bases in the middle. The CDR3 protein is CATQLGTGELFF. CDR3 coding DNA: TGTGCCACCCAGCTCGGCACAGGGGAGCTGTTTTTT.

Notes on this clonotype: A much larger clone lies a single base off, so this may be a read error. The CDR3 nucleotides read TGTGCCAGCAGAGACAGGGGAGTAAGCACCATATATTTT. This gives the protein CASRDRGVSTIYF. The chain couples TRBV14 to TRBJ1-3; 8 bases fit TRBD1. Germline V gives CDR1 SGHDN, CDR2 FVKESK. The J segment lost 9 bases and the V segment lost 6 bases, leaving 7 bases of the junction unmatched. CDR3 length: 13 amino acids.

The chain joins TRBV7-6 to TRBJ2-7, with 9 bases lining up with TRBD2. This CDR3 region has 15 residues. With V trimmed by 8 bases and J by 4 bases, 12 bases remained unmatched. Germline loops: CDR1 SGHVS, CDR2 FNYEAQ. The chain's CDR3 is CASVGGREGRYEQYF. DNA of the CDR3: TGTGCCAGCGTTGGGGGGCGGGAGGGCCGGTACGAGCAGTACTTC.

This clonotype was seen repeatedly, ten times or more. This chain uses TRBV11-2 with TRBJ2-6; 8 nucleotides agree with TRBD2. CDR1 is SGHAT and CDR2 is FQNNGV in the germline V gene. This CDR3 has 18 amino acids. The V and J ends lost 4 bases and 0 bases, in that order; junction bases with no gene match: 8. The CDR3 is CASSSIAGTFSGANVLTF. The CDR3 DNA reads TGTGCCAGCAGCTCAATAGCGGGAACATTCTCTGGGGCCAACGTCCTGACTTTC.

This clonotype was seen many times. The chain recombines TRBV5-8 with TRBJ1-6; TRBD1 aligns across 12 bases. This CDR3 is 16 amino acids long. The germline V gene has CDR1 SGHTS and CDR2 YDEGEE. The junction had 8 bases not matched to a gene; V was cut back by 4 bases and J by 9 bases. CDR3 sequence (DNA): TGTGCCAGCAGCACAATCGGGACAGGGGGCTTTTCACCCCTCCACTTT. It translates to CASSTIGTGGFSPLHF.

V and J are TRBV12-3 or TRBV12-4 and TRBJ1-1; no clear D gene. V lost 2 bases, J lost 0 bases, and 7 bases lay in between. The length of the CDR3 is 14 residues. CDR3: CASSLLYMNTEAFF. The CDR3 nucleotides read TGTGCCAGCAGTTTATTATACATGAACACTGAAGCTTTCTTT.

The gene calls are TRBV30 and TRBJ1-1; 12 bases agree with TRBD1. The germline V gene has CDR1 GTSNPN and CDR2 SVGIG (reference sequence). The trim removed 4 bases at V and 6 bases at J, leaving 3 bases unmatched. This CDR3 is 13 amino acids long. DNA for the CDR3: TGTGCCTGGACCGGGACAGGGGGCCCTGAAGCTTTCTTT. Protein sequence: CAWTGTGGPEAFF.

The chain uses TRBV19 and TRBJ1-2; 7 nucleotides line up with TRBD1. CDR3 length equals 14 residues. Germline assignment: CDR1 LNHDA and CDR2 SQIVND (reference sequence). Trimming removed 7 bases from V and 4 bases from J; junction bases left unmatched: 9. CDR3 coding DNA: TGTGCCAGTACCGCAGGGGGGTCGGCCTATGGCTACACCTTC. This encodes CASTAGGSAYGYTF. Full variable domain (missing parts from reference TRBV19 and TRBJ1-2): DGGITQSPKYLFRKEGQNVTLSCEQNLNHDAMYWYRQDPGQGLRLIYYSQIVNDFQKGDIAEGYSVSREKKESFPLTVTSAQKNPTAFYLCASTAGGSAYGYTFGSGTRLTVV.

This clonotype came up a few times. The rearrangement uses TRBV5-6 and TRBJ1-1; 8 bases agree with TRBD1. Germline V gives CDR1 SGHDT, CDR2 YYEEEE. CDR3 length: 17 residues. The V gene end was trimmed by 4 bases and the J gene end by 0 bases; junction bases not matched to a gene: 11. The CDR3 spells CASSLQGGLDMNTEAFF. CDR3 in DNA: TGTGCCAGCAGCCTACAGGGGGGGTTGGACATGAACACTGAAGCTTTCTTT.

The chain carries TRBV19 and TRBJ1-2; D is perhaps TRBD1 (6 bases). V was trimmed by 4 bases and J by 3 bases, leaving 12 bases between them. The length of the CDR3 is 14 residues. CDR1 is LNHDA and CDR2 is SQIVND in the germline V gene (reference sequence). The CDR3 reads CASSNSGEDYGYTF. The CDR3 DNA follows: TGTGCCAGTAGTAACTCAGGGGAGGACTATGGCTACACCTTC.

The chain links TRBV7-3 to TRBJ2-1; 13 bases map to TRBD2. The V segment lost 4 bases and the J segment 5 bases; nucleotides outside the gene matches: 5. Germline CDR1 SGHTA, CDR2 FQGTGA. CDR3 size: 16 residues. The chain's CDR3 is CASSSLGLAGDNEQFF. The CDR3 region has the DNA TGTGCCAGCAGCTCCCTAGGACTAGCGGGAGACAATGAGCAGTTCTTC. The complete variable domain, with remaining parts taken from reference TRBV7-3 and TRBJ2-1, reads GAGVSQTPSNKVTEKGKYVELRCDPISGHTALYWYRQSLGQGPEFLIYFQGTGAADDSGLPNDRFFAVRPEGSVSTLKIQRTERGDSAVYLCASSSLGLAGDNEQFFGPGTRLTVL.

This clonotype showed up just once. J is TRBJ1-1 and V is TRBV29-1, with D possibly TRBD1 on 5 matching bases. The V gene lost 6 bases and the J gene lost 6 bases, with 17 bases spanning the gap. The CDR3 totals 13 residues. CDR1 SQVTM and CDR2 ANQGSEA come from the germline V gene. In DNA form, the CDR3 reads TGCAGCGTATCCGGTTGGGACGGGGCTGAAGCTTTCTTT. This gives the protein CSVSGWDGAEAFF.

This clonotype has just a few counts. This rearrangement joins TRBV24-1 to TRBJ2-3, with D possibly TRBD1 on 6 matching bases. Germline V lookup: CDR1 KGHDR, CDR2 SFDVKD. The CDR3 is made up of 14 amino acids. Trimming removed 5 bases from V and 1 base from J, with 9 bases in between. The CDR3: CATSGPGGTDTQYF. The CDR3 DNA sequence: TGTGCCACCAGTGGTCCAGGGGGCACAGATACGCAGTATTTT.

The table lists this clonotype with a few counts. V usage is TRBV15 and J usage is TRBJ2-7; D possibly corresponds to TRBD2 (6 bases). V was cut by 2 bases and J by 7 bases, with 12 bases left in between. The CDR3 is made up of 13 amino acids. Germline CDR1 is LNHNV and CDR2 is YYDKDF (reference sequence). CDR3 nucleotide sequence: TGTGCCACCAGCAGACTTAGCGGCAATGAGCAGTACTTC. Residues: CATSRLSGNEQYF.

The sample holds many counts of this clonotype. The DNA for the CDR3 is TGTGCCAGCTCACCAGGGACGTCGAACACTGAAGCTTTCTTT. This gives the protein CASSPGTSNTEAFF. The chain links TRBV18 to TRBJ1-1; D is perhaps TRBD1 (5 bases). Trimming shortened V by 2 bases and J by 1 base, and 8 bases separated the two germline ends. The V gene's germline CDR1 is KGHSH and CDR2 LQKENI. This CDR3 contains 14 residues.

As for this clonotype: One junction end disagrees with the germline gene, perhaps due to a read error. The chain links TRBV7-9 to TRBJ2-7; TRBD2 agrees at 13 bases. The end of the DNA is better explained by TRBJ2-1, so the J call may be wrong. The CDR3 runs 16 residues. The V gene's germline CDR1 is SEHNR and CDR2 FQNEAQ (reference sequence). The CDR3 DNA sequence: TGTGCCGGCAGCCCCGGGGGACTAGCGGGGCAGAATGAGCAGTTCTTC. Its translation is CAGSPGGLAGQNEQFF.

This clonotype was observed at least ten times. This chain uses TRBV20-1 with TRBJ1-2; the match to TRBD1 covers 8 bases. Germline CDR1 is DFQATT and CDR2 is SNEGSKA (reference sequence). This CDR3 spans 13 amino acids. With V trimmed by 6 bases and J by 7 bases, 10 bases remained unmatched. The CDR3 sequence: CSAGVTGASGYTF. CDR3 nucleotides: TGCAGTGCGGGGGTGACAGGGGCCAGTGGCTACACCTTC.

About this clonotype: This may be a read error, as it is one base from a much larger clone. The genes are TRBV7-6 and TRBJ2-7; D unresolved. The V gene's germline CDR1 is SGHVS and CDR2 FNYEAQ. Trimming pared 5 bases from V and 7 bases from J, leaving 15 bases between. The CDR3 has 13 amino acids. The CDR3, as DNA: TGTGCCAGCAGCACCGAACCCCTCGAGGAGCAGTACTTC. Protein product: CASSTEPLEEQYF.